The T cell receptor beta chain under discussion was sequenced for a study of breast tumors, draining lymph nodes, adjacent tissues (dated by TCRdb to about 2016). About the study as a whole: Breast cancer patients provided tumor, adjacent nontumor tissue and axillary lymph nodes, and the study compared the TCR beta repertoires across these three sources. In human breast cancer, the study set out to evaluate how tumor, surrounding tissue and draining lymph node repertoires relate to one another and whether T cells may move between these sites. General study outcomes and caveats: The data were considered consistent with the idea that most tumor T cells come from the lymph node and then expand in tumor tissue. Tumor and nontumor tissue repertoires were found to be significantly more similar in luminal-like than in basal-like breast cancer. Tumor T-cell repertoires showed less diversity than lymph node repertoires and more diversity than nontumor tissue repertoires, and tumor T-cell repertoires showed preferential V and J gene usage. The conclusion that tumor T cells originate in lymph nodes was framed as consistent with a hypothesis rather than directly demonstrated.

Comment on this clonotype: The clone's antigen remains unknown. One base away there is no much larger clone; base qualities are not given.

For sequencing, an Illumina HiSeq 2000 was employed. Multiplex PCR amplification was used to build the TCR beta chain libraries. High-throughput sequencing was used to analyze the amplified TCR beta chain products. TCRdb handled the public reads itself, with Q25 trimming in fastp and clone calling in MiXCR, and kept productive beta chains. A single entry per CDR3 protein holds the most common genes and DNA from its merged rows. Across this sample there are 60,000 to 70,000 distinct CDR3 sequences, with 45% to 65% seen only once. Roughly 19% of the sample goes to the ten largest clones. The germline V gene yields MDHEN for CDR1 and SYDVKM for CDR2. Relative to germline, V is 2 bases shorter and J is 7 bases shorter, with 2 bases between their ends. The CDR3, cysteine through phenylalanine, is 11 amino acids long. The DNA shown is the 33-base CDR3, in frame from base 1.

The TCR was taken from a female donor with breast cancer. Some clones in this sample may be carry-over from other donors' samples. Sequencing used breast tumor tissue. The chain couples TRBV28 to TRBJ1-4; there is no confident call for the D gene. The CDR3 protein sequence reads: CASSLLEKLFF. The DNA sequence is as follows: TGTGCCAGCAGTTTACTTGAAAAACTGTTTTTT.